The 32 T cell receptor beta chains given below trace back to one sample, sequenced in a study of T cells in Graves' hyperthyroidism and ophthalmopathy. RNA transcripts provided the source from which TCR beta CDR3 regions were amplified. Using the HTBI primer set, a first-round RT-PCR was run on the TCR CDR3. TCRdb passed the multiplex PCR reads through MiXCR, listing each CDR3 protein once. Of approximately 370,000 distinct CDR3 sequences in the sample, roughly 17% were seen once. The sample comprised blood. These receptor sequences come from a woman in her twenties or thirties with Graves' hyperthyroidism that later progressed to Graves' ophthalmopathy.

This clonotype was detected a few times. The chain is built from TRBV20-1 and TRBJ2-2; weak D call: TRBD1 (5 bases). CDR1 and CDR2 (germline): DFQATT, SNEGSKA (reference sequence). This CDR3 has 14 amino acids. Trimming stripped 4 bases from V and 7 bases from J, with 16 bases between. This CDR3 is CSAIQGRANGELFF. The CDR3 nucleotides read TGCAGTGCTATTCAAGGCAGGGCGAACGGGGAGCTGTTTTTT.

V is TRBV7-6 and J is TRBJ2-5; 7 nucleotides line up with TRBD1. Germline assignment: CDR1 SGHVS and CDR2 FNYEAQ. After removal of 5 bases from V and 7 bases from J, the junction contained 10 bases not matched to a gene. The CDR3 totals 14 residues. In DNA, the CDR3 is TGTGCCAGCAGCATAGGAACAGGGGTTCTGACCCAGTACTTC. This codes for CASSIGTGVLTQYF.

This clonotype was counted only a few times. CDR3 nucleotide sequence: TGCAGCGCCGAGGGCCAGGGAAGCTATGGCTACACCTTC. Protein sequence: CSAEGQGSYGYTF. The rearrangement joins TRBV29-1 to TRBJ1-2; maybe TRBD1 (5 bases). The CDR3 sequence is 13 residues long. Trimming took off 7 bases at V and 4 bases at J, with 16 bases between the two ends. The germline V gene has CDR1 SQVTM and CDR2 ANQGSEA.

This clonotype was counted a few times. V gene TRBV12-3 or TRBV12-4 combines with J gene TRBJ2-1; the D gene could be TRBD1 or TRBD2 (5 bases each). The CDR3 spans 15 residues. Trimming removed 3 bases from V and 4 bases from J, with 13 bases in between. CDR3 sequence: CASSLGRRGYNEQFF. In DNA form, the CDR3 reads TGTGCCAGCAGTTTGGGACGGCGTGGGTACAATGAGCAGTTCTTC.

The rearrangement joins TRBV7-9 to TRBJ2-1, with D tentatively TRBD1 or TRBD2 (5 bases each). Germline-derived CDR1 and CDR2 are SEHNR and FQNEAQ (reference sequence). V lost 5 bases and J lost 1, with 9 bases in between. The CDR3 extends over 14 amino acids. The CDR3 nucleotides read TGTGCCAGCAGCCCGTGGGGGTCCTACAATGAGCAGTTCTTC. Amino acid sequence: CASSPWGSYNEQFF.

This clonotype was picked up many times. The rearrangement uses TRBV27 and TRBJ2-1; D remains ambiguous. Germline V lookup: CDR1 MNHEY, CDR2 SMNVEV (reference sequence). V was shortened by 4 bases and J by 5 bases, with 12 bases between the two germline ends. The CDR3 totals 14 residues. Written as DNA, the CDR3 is TGTGCCAGCAGTTCCGAAAGGACCAACAATGAGCAGTTCTTC. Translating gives CASSSERTNNEQFF.

The CDR3 DNA is TGCAGGGCCGAGGCCCCACTAGCGGAGTCCTACGAGCAGTACTTC. Encoded protein: CRAEAPLAESYEQYF. The V gene is TRBV20-1, the J gene TRBJ2-7, with 8 positions matching TRBD2. Germline CDR1 is DFQATT and CDR2 is SNEGSKA (reference sequence). This CDR3 region has 15 residues.

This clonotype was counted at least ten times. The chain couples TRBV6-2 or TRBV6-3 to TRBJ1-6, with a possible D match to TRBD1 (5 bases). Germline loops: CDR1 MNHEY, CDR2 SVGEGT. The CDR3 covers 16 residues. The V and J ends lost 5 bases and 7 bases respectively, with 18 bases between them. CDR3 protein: CASSATDGTSNSPLHF. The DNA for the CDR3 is TGTGCCAGCAGTGCGACGGACGGGACGTCCAATTCACCCCTCCACTTT.

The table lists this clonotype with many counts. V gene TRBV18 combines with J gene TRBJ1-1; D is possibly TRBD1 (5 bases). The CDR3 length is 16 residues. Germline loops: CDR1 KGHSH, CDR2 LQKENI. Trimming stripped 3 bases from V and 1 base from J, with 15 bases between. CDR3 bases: TGTGCCAGCTCACCGCGGGGGGGGGTAAGGAACACTGAAGCTTTCTTT. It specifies CASSPRGGVRNTEAFF. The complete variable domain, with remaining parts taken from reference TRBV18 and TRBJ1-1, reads NAGVMQNPRHLVRRRGQEARLRCSPMKGHSHVYWYRQLPEEGLKFMVYLQKENIIDESGMPKERFSAEFPKEGPSILRIQQVVRGDSAAYFCASSPRGGVRNTEAFFGQGTRLTVV.

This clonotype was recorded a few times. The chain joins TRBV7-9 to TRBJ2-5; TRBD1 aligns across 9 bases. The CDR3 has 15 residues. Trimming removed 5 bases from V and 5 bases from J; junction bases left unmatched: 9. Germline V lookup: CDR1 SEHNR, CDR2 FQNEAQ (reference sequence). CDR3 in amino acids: CASSHDRGWRETQYF. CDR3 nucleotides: TGTGCCAGCAGCCACGACAGGGGGTGGCGGGAGACCCAGTACTTC.

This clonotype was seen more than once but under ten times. CDR3 sequence reads: CASSEDSGSYNEQFF. The CDR3 region has the DNA TGTGCCAGCAGTGAGGACAGCGGCTCCTACAATGAGCAGTTCTTC. The rearrangement links TRBV6-4 to TRBJ2-1; TRBD1 is a possible D gene (6 bases). Germline V gives CDR1 MRHNA, CDR2 SNTAGT. V lost 3 bases and J lost 0, with 9 bases in between. This CDR3 is built from 15 residues.

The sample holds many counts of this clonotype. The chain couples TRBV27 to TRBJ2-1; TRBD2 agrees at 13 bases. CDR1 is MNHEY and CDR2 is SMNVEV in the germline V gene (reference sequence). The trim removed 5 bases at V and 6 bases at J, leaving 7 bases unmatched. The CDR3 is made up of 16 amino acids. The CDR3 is CASSPRLAGGLNEQFF. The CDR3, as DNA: TGTGCCAGCAGTCCACGACTAGCGGGGGGTCTCAATGAGCAGTTCTTC.

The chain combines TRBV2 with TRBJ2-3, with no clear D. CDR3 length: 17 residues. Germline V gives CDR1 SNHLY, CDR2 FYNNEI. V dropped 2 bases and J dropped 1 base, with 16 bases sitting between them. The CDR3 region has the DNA TGTGCCAGCAGTGAACTGTTTGGGGTCTCCGGCACAGATACGCAGTATTTT. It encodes CASSELFGVSGTDTQYF. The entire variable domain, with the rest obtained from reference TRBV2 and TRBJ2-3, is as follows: EPEVTQTPSHQVTQMGQEVILRCVPISNHLYFYWYRQILGQKVEFLVSFYNNEISEKSEIFDDQFSVERPDGSNFTLKIRSTKLEDSAMYFCASSELFGVSGTDTQYFGPGTRLTVL.

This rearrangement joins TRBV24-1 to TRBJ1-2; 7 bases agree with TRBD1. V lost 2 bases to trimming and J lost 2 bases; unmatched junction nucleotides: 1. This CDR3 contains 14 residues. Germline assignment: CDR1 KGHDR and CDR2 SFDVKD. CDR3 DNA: TGTGCCACCAGTGATTGGGACAGCAACTATGGCTACACCTTC. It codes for CATSDWDSNYGYTF.

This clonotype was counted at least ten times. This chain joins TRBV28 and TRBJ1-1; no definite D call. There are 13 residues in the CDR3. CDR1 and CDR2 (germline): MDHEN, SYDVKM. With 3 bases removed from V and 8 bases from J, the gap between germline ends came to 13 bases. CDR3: CASSFIKGKEAFF. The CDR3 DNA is TGTGCCAGCAGTTTCATCAAAGGGAAAGAAGCTTTCTTT.

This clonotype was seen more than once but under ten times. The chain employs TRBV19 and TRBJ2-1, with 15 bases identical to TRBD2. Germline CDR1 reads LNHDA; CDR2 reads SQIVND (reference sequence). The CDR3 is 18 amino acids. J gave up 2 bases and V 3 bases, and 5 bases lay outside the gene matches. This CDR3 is CASSIRTSGGGTYNEQFF. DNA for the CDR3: TGTGCCAGTAGTATTCGGACTAGCGGGGGGGGCACCTACAATGAGCAGTTCTTC.

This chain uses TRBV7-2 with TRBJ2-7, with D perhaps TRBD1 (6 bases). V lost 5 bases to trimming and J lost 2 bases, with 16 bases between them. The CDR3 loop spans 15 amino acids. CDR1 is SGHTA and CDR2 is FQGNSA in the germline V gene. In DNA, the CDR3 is TGTGCCAGCAGCGAGCCAGGACAGAGACCCTACGAGCAGTACTTC. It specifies CASSEPGQRPYEQYF. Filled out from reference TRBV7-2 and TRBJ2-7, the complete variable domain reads GAGVSQSPSNKVTEKGKDVELRCDPISGHTALYWYRQSLGQGLEFLIYFQGNSAPDKSGLPSDRFSAERTGGSVSTLTIQRTQQEDSAVYLCASSEPGQRPYEQYFGPGTRLTVT.

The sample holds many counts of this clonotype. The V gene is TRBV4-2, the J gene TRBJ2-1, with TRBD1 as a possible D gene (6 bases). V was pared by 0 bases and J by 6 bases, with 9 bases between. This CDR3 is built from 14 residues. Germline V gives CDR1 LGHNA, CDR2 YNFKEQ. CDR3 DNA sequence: TGTGCCAGCAGCCAAGACAGGGGTAGCAATGAGCAGTTCTTC. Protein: CASSQDRGSNEQFF.

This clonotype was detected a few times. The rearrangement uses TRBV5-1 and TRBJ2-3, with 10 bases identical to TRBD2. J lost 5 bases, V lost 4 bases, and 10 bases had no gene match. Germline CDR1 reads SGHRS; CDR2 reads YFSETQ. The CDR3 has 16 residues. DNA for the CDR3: TGCGCCAGCAGCCCCATAGCGGGGGGCCTCGAAGATACGCAGTATTTT. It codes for CASSPIAGGLEDTQYF. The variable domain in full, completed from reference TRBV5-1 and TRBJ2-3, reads KAGVTQTPRYLIKTRGQQVTLSCSPISGHRSVSWYQQTPGQGLQFLFEYFSETQRNKGNFPGRFSGRQFSNSRSEMNVSTLELGDSALYLCASSPIAGGLEDTQYFGPGTRLTVL.

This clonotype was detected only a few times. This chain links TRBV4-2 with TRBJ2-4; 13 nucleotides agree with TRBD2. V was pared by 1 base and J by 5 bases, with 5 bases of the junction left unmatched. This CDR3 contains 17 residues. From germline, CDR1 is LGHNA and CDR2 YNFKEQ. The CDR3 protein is CASSQVGTSGAQNIQYF. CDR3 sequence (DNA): TGTGCCAGCAGCCAAGTGGGGACTAGCGGGGCTCAAAACATTCAGTACTTC.

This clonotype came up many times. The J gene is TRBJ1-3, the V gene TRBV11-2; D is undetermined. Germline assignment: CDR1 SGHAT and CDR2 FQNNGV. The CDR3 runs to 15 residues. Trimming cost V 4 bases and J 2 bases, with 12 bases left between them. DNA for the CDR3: TGTGCCAGCAGCTCACACCAGAGAACTGGAAACACCATATATTTT. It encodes CASSSHQRTGNTIYF.

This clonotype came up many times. The CDR3 sequence: CASSWGVGAQVDGYTF. CDR3 coding DNA: TGTGCCAGCAGCTGGGGGGTCGGGGCGCAAGTAGATGGCTACACCTTC. The chain joins TRBV5-6 to TRBJ1-2, with D possibly matching TRBD1 (5 bases). Looked up from germline, CDR1 is SGHDT and CDR2 is YYEEEE. Trimming stripped 3 bases from V and 6 bases from J, with 21 bases between. The CDR3 loop spans 16 amino acids.

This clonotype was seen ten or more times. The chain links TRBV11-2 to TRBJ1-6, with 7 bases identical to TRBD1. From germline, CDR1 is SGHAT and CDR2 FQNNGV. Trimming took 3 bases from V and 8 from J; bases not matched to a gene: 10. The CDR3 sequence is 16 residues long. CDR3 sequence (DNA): TGTGCCAGCAGCTTGGCTAGGCCTACAGGGGATTCACCCCTCCACTTT. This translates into CASSLARPTGDSPLHF.

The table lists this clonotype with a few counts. This CDR3 is CASSVEAGGTGELFF. CDR3 nucleotides: TGTGCCAGCAGCGTAGAGGCAGGGGGCACCGGGGAGCTGTTTTTT. The V call is TRBV9, the J call TRBJ2-2; TRBD1 matches at 7 bases. Trimming cost V 0 bases and J 4 bases; bases outside gene matches: 3. The CDR3 covers 15 residues. The germline gives CDR1 SGDLS, CDR2 YYNGEE.

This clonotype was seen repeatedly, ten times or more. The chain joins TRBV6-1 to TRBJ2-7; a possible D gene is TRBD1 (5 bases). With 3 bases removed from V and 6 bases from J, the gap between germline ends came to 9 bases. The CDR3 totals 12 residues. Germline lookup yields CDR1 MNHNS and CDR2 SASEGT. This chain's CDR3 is CASSDHRTEQYF. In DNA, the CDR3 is TGTGCCAGCAGTGATCACAGGACCGAGCAGTACTTC.

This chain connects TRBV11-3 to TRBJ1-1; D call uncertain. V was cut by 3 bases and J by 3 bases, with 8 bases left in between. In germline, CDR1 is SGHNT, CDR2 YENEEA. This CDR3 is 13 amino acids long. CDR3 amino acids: CASSFKGDTEAFF. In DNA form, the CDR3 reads TGTGCCAGCAGCTTCAAGGGAGACACTGAAGCTTTCTTT.

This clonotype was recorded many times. The CDR3 bases are TGTGCCAGCGGGAGGGGTTTGGCGGGATTGTTCCACGAGCAGTACTTC. Its protein product is CASGRGLAGLFHEQYF. V gene TRBV28 combines with J gene TRBJ2-7; 7 bases are a match to TRBD2. Germline V gene sequence: CDR1 MDHEN, CDR2 SYDVKM. V dropped 8 bases and J dropped 5; count of bases not matched to a gene: 18. The CDR3 extends over 16 amino acids.

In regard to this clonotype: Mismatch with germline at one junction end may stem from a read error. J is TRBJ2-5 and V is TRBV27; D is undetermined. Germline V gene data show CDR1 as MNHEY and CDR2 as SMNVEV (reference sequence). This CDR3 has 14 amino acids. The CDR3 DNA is TGTTCCAGCAGTATAGGGTACGGCACGAAGACCCAGTACTTC. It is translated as CSSSIGYGTKTQYF.

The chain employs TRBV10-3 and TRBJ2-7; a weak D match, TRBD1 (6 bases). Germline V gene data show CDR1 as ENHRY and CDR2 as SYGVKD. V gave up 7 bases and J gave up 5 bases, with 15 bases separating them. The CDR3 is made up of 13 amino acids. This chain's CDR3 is CAIKGSDRDEQYF. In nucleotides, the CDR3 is TGTGCCATCAAGGGTTCGGACAGAGACGAGCAGTACTTC.

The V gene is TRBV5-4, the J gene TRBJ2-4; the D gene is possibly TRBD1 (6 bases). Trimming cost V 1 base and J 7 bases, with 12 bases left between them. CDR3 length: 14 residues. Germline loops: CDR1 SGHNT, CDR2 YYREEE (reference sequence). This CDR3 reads CASSLLGQGNIQYF. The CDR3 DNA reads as TGTGCCAGCAGCTTGTTGGGTCAGGGGAACATTCAGTACTTC.

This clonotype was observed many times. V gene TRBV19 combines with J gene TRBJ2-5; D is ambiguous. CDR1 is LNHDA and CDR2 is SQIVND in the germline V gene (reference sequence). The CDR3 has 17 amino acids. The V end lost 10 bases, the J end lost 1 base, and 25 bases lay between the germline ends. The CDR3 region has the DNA TGTGCCACCTTCTTCGTGGTAACGGGCCACCTCCAAGAGACCCAGTACTTC. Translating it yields CATFFVVTGHLQETQYF. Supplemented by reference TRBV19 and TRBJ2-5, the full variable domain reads DGGITQSPKYLFRKEGQNVTLSCEQNLNHDAMYWYRQDPGQGLRLIYYSQIVNDFQKGDIAEGYSVSREKKESFPLTVTSAQKNPTAFYLCATFFVVTGHLQETQYFGPGTRLLVL.

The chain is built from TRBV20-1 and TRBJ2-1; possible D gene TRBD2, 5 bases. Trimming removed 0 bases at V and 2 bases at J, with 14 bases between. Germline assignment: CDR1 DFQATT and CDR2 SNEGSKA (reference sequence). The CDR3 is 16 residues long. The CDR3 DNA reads TGCAGTGCTAGAGAGGGTAGAGGGCCAACCTACAATGAGCAGTTCTTC. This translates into CSAREGRGPTYNEQFF.